What follows are 23 T cell receptor beta chains derived from one specimen sequenced in a study of blood T cell repertoires in COVID-19. Generated by immunoSEQ multiplex PCR, the TCRdb table keeps only in-frame clones and is missing some. The sample yields approximately 75,000 clones, more than 65% seen once. Sequencing was carried out using peripheral blood. The receptors were sampled from a woman of 80 years or more with active or convalescent COVID-19.

V is TRBV28 and J is TRBJ1-3; 7 nucleotides agree with TRBD1. The junction had 11 bases not matched to a gene; V was cut back by 6 bases and J by 0 bases. The CDR3 is made up of 17 amino acids. In germline, CDR1 is MDHEN, CDR2 SYDVKM. The chain's CDR3 is CASREWTGTLSGNTIYF. The CDR3, as DNA: TGTGCCAGCAGAGAATGGACAGGAACCCTCTCTGGAAACACCATATATTTT.

The chain combines TRBV6-2 or TRBV6-3 with TRBJ2-5; 7 bases fit TRBD2. The trim removed 4 bases at V and 3 bases at J, leaving 2 bases unmatched. CDR1 is MNHEY, CDR2 SVGEGT, per germline. The CDR3 is 13 amino acids. The CDR3 reads CASSLGGEETQYF. The CDR3 DNA reads as TGTGCCAGCAGTTTGGGGGGGGAAGAGACCCAGTACTTC.

The genes are TRBV2 and TRBJ2-5, with D possibly being TRBD2 (5 bases). Germline V gives CDR1 SNHLY, CDR2 FYNNEI. This CDR3 has 12 amino acids. Trimming took 7 bases from V and 1 from J, leaving 7 bases between them. This CDR3 reads CASTEVQETQYF. CDR3 DNA: TGTGCCAGCACGGAGGTCCAAGAGACCCAGTACTTC.

The J gene is TRBJ2-4, the V gene TRBV12-3 or TRBV12-4, with D hard to call. Between the trimmed V and J ends, which lost 5 bases and 7 bases, there was a span of 9 bases. The CDR3 runs 12 residues. The CDR3 loop reads CASSPAENIQYF. DNA for the CDR3: TGTGCCAGCAGTCCCGCGGAGAACATTCAGTACTTC.

The CDR3 bases are TGTGCCAGTCGGGGCGGGGGGGCGTACAATGAGCAGTTCTTC. It codes for CASRGGGAYNEQFF. V and J are TRBV19 and TRBJ2-1; 9 bases are a match to TRBD2. Germline V gene lookup returns CDR1 LNHDA and CDR2 SQIVND (reference sequence). This CDR3 region has 14 residues. V dropped 8 bases and J dropped 4; count of bases not matched to a gene: 6.

This chain joins TRBV4-3 and TRBJ1-1; D gene uncertain. The CDR3 contains 15 residues. CDR1 and CDR2 (germline): LGHNA, YSLEER. Trimming stripped 0 bases from V and 8 bases from J, with 16 bases between. The chain's CDR3 is CASSQDRLRSAEAFF. The CDR3 nucleotides are TGCGCCAGCAGCCAAGATCGTCTTCGGTCCGCGGAAGCTTTCTTT.

In DNA, the CDR3 is TGTGCCAGCAGCTTGGACAGGGAGGCTGAAGCTTTCTTT. It translates to CASSLDREAEAFF. The genes are TRBV11-3 and TRBJ1-1, with 8 bases that match TRBD1. Looked up from germline, CDR1 is SGHNT and CDR2 is YENEEA. The CDR3 covers 13 residues. Trimming removed 3 bases from V and 6 bases from J; junction bases left unmatched: 3.

This clone was detected only a few times. This sequence joins TRBV7-9 and TRBJ2-1; D is perhaps TRBD1 (6 bases). The CDR3 extends over 14 amino acids. CDR1 and CDR2 (germline): SEHNR, FQNEAQ (reference sequence). Between the trimmed V and J ends, which lost 5 bases and 9 bases, there was a span of 17 bases. The CDR3 nucleotides are TGTGCCAGCAGCCCGACGACAGGTCATTCTGAGCAGTTCTTC. Its translation is CASSPTTGHSEQFF. Full variable domain (missing parts from reference TRBV7-9 and TRBJ2-1): DTGVSQNPRHKITKRGQNVTFRCDPISEHNRLYWYRQTLGQGPEFLTYFQNEAQLEKSRLLSDRFSAERPKGSFSTLEIQRTEQGDSAMYLCASSPTTGHSEQFFGPGTRLTVL.

V gene TRBV7-9 combines with J gene TRBJ1-2, with TRBD1 matching over 7 bases. CDR3 length: 14 amino acids. Losses at the gene ends were 5 bases for V and 3 bases for J; bases not matched to a gene: 6. Germline V gene sequence: CDR1 SEHNR, CDR2 FQNEAQ (reference sequence). DNA of the CDR3: TGTGCCAGCAGCCTGACAGGGCTCGACTATGGCTACACCTTC. Translated, it gives CASSLTGLDYGYTF.

This chain uses TRBV9 with TRBJ1-6, with 7 positions matching TRBD1. The germline gives CDR1 SGDLS, CDR2 YYNGEE. The CDR3 length is 16 residues. The ends lost 4 bases at V and 6 bases at J; junction bases unmatched: 10. The CDR3 loop reads CASSPRPWDSNSPLHF. The CDR3, as DNA: TGTGCCAGCAGCCCCCGTCCTTGGGACAGTAATTCACCCCTCCACTTT.

The V call is TRBV9, the J call TRBJ2-3; no clear D. The V end lost 4 bases, the J end lost 0 bases, and 6 bases lay between the germline ends. The germline V gene encodes CDR1 SGDLS and CDR2 YYNGEE. The CDR3 loop spans 13 amino acids. In DNA, the CDR3 is TGTGCCAGCAGCCCCCTAAGCACAGATACGCAGTATTTT. This sequence encodes CASSPLSTDTQYF.

This clone was observed once. The J gene is TRBJ2-7, the V gene TRBV24-1; 7 positions match TRBD1. Germline V CDR1 and CDR2: KGHDR, SFDVKD. The CDR3 runs 15 residues. V shed 6 bases, J shed 1 base, and the junction held 8 bases outside the gene matches. CDR3: CATSPPGTVSYEQYF. The CDR3 region has the DNA TGTGCCACCAGTCCGCCCGGGACAGTTTCCTACGAGCAGTACTTC.

This clone turned up a few times. V gene TRBV5-1 combines with J gene TRBJ2-2; D unresolved. From germline, CDR1 is SGHRS and CDR2 YFSETQ. This CDR3 has 14 amino acids. The germline V and J ends were trimmed by 7 bases and 1 base, with 11 bases remaining between them. The chain's CDR3 is CASSPAMNTGELFF. CDR3 nucleotides: TGCGCCAGCTCGCCAGCGATGAACACCGGGGAGCTGTTTTTT.

In this sample, this clone turned up many times. This rearrangement joins TRBV6-1 to TRBJ1-5, with TRBD1 identical over 8 bases. V dropped 2 bases and J dropped 4; count of bases not matched to a gene: 4. This CDR3 spans 15 amino acids. Germline V gives CDR1 MNHNS, CDR2 SASEGT. The CDR3 spells CASSEFGQGNQPQHF. The CDR3 DNA reads TGTGCCAGCAGTGAATTTGGACAGGGAAATCAGCCCCAGCATTTT.

This sequence joins TRBV18 and TRBJ1-2; 9 bases are shared with TRBD1. V was clipped by 3 bases and J by 5 bases; unmatched bases: 4. CDR1 and CDR2 (germline): KGHSH, LQKENI. CDR3 length equals 14 residues. CDR3 sequence reads: CASSPGDRGYGYTF. CDR3 bases: TGTGCCAGCTCACCCGGAGACAGGGGGTATGGCTACACCTTC.

This rearrangement joins TRBV28 to TRBJ1-4, with 7 bases identical to TRBD1. Germline V lookup: CDR1 MDHEN, CDR2 SYDVKM. The CDR3 runs 16 residues. With V trimmed by 5 bases and J by 4 bases, 10 bases remained unmatched. The CDR3 DNA is TGTGCCAGCAGTACCGACAGGGAAACGGGTAATGAAAAACTGTTTTTT. It encodes CASSTDRETGNEKLFF. Full variable domain (missing parts from reference TRBV28 and TRBJ1-4): DVKVTQSSRYLVKRTGEKVFLECVQDMDHENMFWYRQDPGLGLRLIYFSYDVKMKEKGDIPEGYSVSREKKERFSLILESASTNQTSMYLCASSTDRETGNEKLFFGSGTQLSVL.

V is TRBV4-3 and J is TRBJ1-1, with 7 bases matching TRBD1. CDR3 length equals 19 residues. Germline values: CDR1 LGHNA, CDR2 YSLEER. Germline trimming cut 2 bases from V and 1 base from J; bases unmatched to any gene: 16. CDR3 bases: TGCGCCAGCAGCCAACTATCCGGGACAGCCTTAATTCCGAACACTGAAGCTTTCTTT. This translates into CASSQLSGTALIPNTEAFF.

This chain uses TRBV11-2 with TRBJ2-3; TRBD1 agrees at 9 bases. The ends lost 4 bases at V and 6 bases at J; junction bases unmatched: 5. The CDR3 consists of 14 residues. Germline values: CDR1 SGHAT, CDR2 FQNNGV. DNA for the CDR3: TGTGCCAGCAGCTCCCCCGGGACAGGGGATACGCAGTATTTT. This translates into CASSSPGTGDTQYF.

In this sample, this clone turned up once. Here the CDR3 reads CASSSANNEQFF. The DNA for the CDR3 is TGTGCCAGCAGTAGTGCGAACAATGAGCAGTTCTTC. The genes are TRBV27 and TRBJ2-1; no firm D call. Germline-derived CDR1 and CDR2 are MNHEY and SMNVEV (reference sequence). The CDR3 runs to 12 residues. V lost 5 bases, J lost 5 bases, and 7 bases lay in between.

The chain couples TRBV11-2 to TRBJ1-1; TRBD1 is a possible D gene (5 bases). The CDR3 runs 15 residues. The V and J ends lost 5 bases and 3 bases respectively, with 16 bases between them. Germline-derived CDR1 and CDR2 are SGHAT and FQNNGV. The CDR3 loop reads CASSPGFTLDTEAFF. The CDR3 DNA is TGTGCCAGCAGCCCAGGGTTCACGCTGGACACTGAAGCTTTCTTT.

V is TRBV6-2 or TRBV6-3 and J is TRBJ2-2; D not certain. The germline V gene encodes CDR1 MNHEY and CDR2 SVGEGT. V shed 2 bases and J shed 1 base, with 8 bases lying between them. There are 15 residues in the CDR3. The CDR3 nucleotides read TGTGCCAGCAGTTACGTGGCAGGGAACACCGGGGAGCTGTTTTTT. It codes for CASSYVAGNTGELFF.

The chain uses TRBV5-5 and TRBJ1-4, with D perhaps matching TRBD1 (5 bases). Trimming pared 4 bases from V and 8 bases from J, leaving 15 bases between. Germline V gene lookup returns CDR1 SGHKS and CDR2 YYEKEE (reference sequence). This CDR3 contains 14 residues. The CDR3 bases are TGTGCCAGCAGCGCCGACAGTCGGACCGAAAAACTGTTTTTT. Its protein product is CASSADSRTEKLFF. Based on the CDR3 plus reference TRBV5-5 and TRBJ1-4, the full variable domain is DAGVTQSPTHLIKTRGQQVTLRCSPISGHKSVSWYQQVLGQGPQFIFQYYEKEERGRGNFPDRFSARQFPNYSSELNVNALLLGDSALYLCASSADSRTEKLFFGSGTQLSVL.

CDR3 loop: CASSEGRGRSYGYTF. In DNA form, the CDR3 reads TGTGCCAGCAGTGAGGGCAGGGGGAGATCCTATGGCTACACCTTC. J is TRBJ1-2 and V is TRBV25-1, with TRBD1 matching over 7 bases. After removal of 3 bases from V and 4 bases from J, the junction contained 8 bases not matched to a gene. Germline V gene sequence: CDR1 MGHDK, CDR2 SYGVNS. The CDR3 length is 15 residues.